This T cell receptor (beta chain) appears in the sequencing data of a study of T cells in Graves' hyperthyroidism and ophthalmopathy. Template material for amplifying TCR beta CDR3 regions consisted of RNA transcripts. The primer set for the first-round RT-PCR of the TCR CDR3 was HTBI. Using its own MiXCR run on the multiplex PCR reads, TCRdb lists one record per CDR3 protein. Of about 400,000 distinct CDR3 sequences in the sample, 15% were seen once. An absence of ophthalmopathy progression within 18 months meant stable Graves' hyperthyroidism. The hyperthyroidism patients had all been newly diagnosed, and their disease duration was under 2 months. Their ages ranged from 18 to 65 years. What was sequenced was blood. This clonotype was obtained from a woman aged 25 to 39 with Graves' hyperthyroidism.

CDR3 residues: CASSLVPVNTGELFF. For the CDR3, the DNA is TGTGCCAGCAGCTTAGTTCCAGTCAACACCGGGGAGCTGTTTTTT. The chain has TRBV11-2 and TRBJ2-2, with D uncertain. The CDR3 totals 15 residues. Between the trimmed V and J ends, which lost 1 base and 2 bases, there was a span of 8 bases. The germline V gene encodes CDR1 SGHAT and CDR2 FQNNGV.